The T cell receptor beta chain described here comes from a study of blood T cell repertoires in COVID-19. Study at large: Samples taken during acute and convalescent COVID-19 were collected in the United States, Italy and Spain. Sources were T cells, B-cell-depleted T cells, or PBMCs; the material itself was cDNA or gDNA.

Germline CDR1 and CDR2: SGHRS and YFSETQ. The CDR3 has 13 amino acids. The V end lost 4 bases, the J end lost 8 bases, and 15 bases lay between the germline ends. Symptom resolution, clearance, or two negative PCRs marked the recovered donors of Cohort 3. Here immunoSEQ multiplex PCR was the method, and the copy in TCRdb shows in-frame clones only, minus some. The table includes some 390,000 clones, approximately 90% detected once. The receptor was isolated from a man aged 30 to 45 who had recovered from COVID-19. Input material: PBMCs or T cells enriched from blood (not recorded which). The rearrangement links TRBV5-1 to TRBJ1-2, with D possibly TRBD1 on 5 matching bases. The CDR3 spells CASSQFAGYGYTF. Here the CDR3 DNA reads TGCGCCAGCAGCCAGTTCGCAGGGTACGGCTACACCTTC.